Shown below are 23 T cell receptor beta chains from a single sample sequenced in a study of Graves' ophthalmopathy and Graves' hyperthyroidism. The authors amplified TCR beta CDR3 regions from RNA transcripts. RT-PCR was first run with HTBI primers, then multiplex PCR in a second round. TCRdb processed the multiplex PCR reads anew with MiXCR; each CDR3 protein has one entry. In the table there are about 700,000 distinct CDR3 sequences, approximately 40% of which are singletons. The sequencing input was peripheral blood. Receptors originate from an adult man with Graves' ophthalmopathy.

V usage is TRBV5-1 and J usage is TRBJ1-2; TRBD1 is a possible D gene (6 bases). This CDR3 region has 16 residues. Trimming removed 3 bases at V and 7 bases at J, with 22 bases between. The V gene's germline CDR1 is SGHRS and CDR2 YFSETQ. In DNA form, the CDR3 reads TGCGCCAGCAGCTCAGCGGGGGCAGACTGGCGTAGTGGCTACACCTTC. This gives the protein CASSSAGADWRSGYTF.

The rearrangement uses TRBV11-1 and TRBJ1-3, with D possibly being TRBD1 (5 bases). V gave up 8 bases and J gave up 3 bases, with 11 bases separating them. The CDR3 is 13 amino acids. Germline assignment: CDR1 SGHAT and CDR2 FQDESV (reference sequence). For the CDR3, the DNA is TGTGCCAGCCCCGGGGCCGATGGAAACACCATATATTTT. Amino acid sequence: CASPGADGNTIYF. The full variable domain, its missing parts supplied by reference TRBV11-1 and TRBJ1-3, is EAEVAQSPRYKITEKSQAVAFWCDPISGHATLYWYRQILGQGPELLVQFQDESVVDDSQLPKDRFSAERLKGVDSTLKIQPAELGDSAMYLCASPGADGNTIYFGEGSWLTVV.

The sample holds many counts of this clonotype. This rearrangement joins TRBV29-1 to TRBJ2-5; 8 bases are shared with TRBD2. The junction had 2 bases not matched to a gene; V was cut back by 3 bases and J by 2 bases. The length of the CDR3 is 13 residues. The germline V gene has CDR1 SQVTM and CDR2 ANQGSEA. Here the CDR3 reads CSVDPSGQETQYF. Here the CDR3 DNA reads TGCAGCGTTGACCCTAGCGGGCAAGAGACCCAGTACTTC.

The chain joins TRBV6-5 to TRBJ2-2; 8 positions agree with TRBD1. The V gene end was trimmed by 7 bases and the J gene end by 4 bases; junction bases not matched to a gene: 5. The CDR3 runs to 14 residues. CDR1 and CDR2 (germline): MNHEY, SVGAGI. CDR3 protein: CASTGQAVTGELFF. CDR3 sequence (DNA): TGTGCCAGCACGGGACAGGCCGTCACCGGGGAGCTGTTTTTT.

In this sample, this clonotype turned up a few times. This chain joins TRBV20-1 and TRBJ2-5, with 7 bases that match TRBD1. Germline trimming cut 2 bases from V and 5 bases from J; bases unmatched to any gene: 14. CDR3 length: 16 residues. CDR1 and CDR2 from the germline V gene are DFQATT and SNEGSKA (reference sequence). The CDR3 coding sequence is TGCAGTGCTAGACAGATGAGACAGGGCGTCGGGGAGACCCAGTACTTC. Translating gives CSARQMRQGVGETQYF.

Many counts were recorded for this clonotype. J is TRBJ2-5 and V is TRBV5-4; either TRBD1 or TRBD2 may fit D (6 bases each). V was trimmed by 10 bases and J by 1 base, leaving 17 bases between them. Germline V gene sequence: CDR1 SGHNT, CDR2 YYREEE (reference sequence). The CDR3 runs to 14 residues. DNA of the CDR3: TGTGCCGGGGGGCCGAACAGGGCCCAAGAGACCCAGTACTTC. Its protein product is CAGGPNRAQETQYF.

This chain joins TRBV2 and TRBJ2-2; a possible D gene is TRBD1 (5 bases). CDR1 is SNHLY, CDR2 FYNNEI, per germline. This CDR3 region has 14 residues. Between the trimmed V and J ends, which lost 7 bases and 6 bases, there was a span of 15 bases. In DNA, the CDR3 is TGTGCCAGCAAGGGGTCGGGTTTGGCCGGGGAGCTGTTTTTT. Translated: CASKGSGLAGELFF.

This clonotype appeared a few times. The rearrangement uses TRBV20-1 and TRBJ2-7, with TRBD1 as a possible D gene (6 bases). V was pared by 1 base and J by 0 bases, with 22 bases between. The CDR3 length is 18 residues. In germline, CDR1 is DFQATT, CDR2 SNEGSKA (reference sequence). CDR3 bases: TGCAGTGCTAGAGCCCCGGCGCAGAGGGGGAAATTCTCCTACGAGCAGTACTTC. Encoded protein: CSARAPAQRGKFSYEQYF.

This clonotype has at least ten counts. The chain carries TRBV20-1 and TRBJ1-6, with 7 positions matching TRBD1. The CDR3 is 13 residues long. Looked up from germline, CDR1 is DFQATT and CDR2 is SNEGSKA (reference sequence). After removal of 6 bases from V and 9 bases from J, the junction contained 8 bases not matched to a gene. This chain's CDR3 is CSAWRQGGSPLHF. The CDR3, as DNA: TGCAGTGCGTGGAGACAGGGCGGTTCACCCCTCCACTTT.

This sequence joins TRBV12-3 or TRBV12-4 and TRBJ1-6, with D possibly matching TRBD1 (5 bases). Deletions cut 4 bases from V and 5 bases from J, with 9 bases between. This CDR3 is 14 amino acids long. CDR3 nucleotides: TGTGCCAGCAGTTCCAGGGTGGATAATTCACCCCTCCACTTT. Its protein product is CASSSRVDNSPLHF.

This clonotype was seen a few times. The V gene is TRBV6-5, the J gene TRBJ1-3, with D unresolved. Trimming took off 2 bases at V and 4 bases at J, with 12 bases between the two ends. The CDR3 sequence is 15 residues long. CDR1 is MNHEY and CDR2 is SVGAGI in the germline V gene. CDR3 sequence: CASSYASKAGNTIYF. CDR3 coding DNA: TGTGCCAGCAGTTACGCGTCGAAGGCGGGAAACACCATATATTTT.

This clonotype occurred many times. The DNA for the CDR3 is TGTGCCAGCAGCAGAAGGGACGAGTCCTACGAGCAGTACTTC. It translates to CASSRRDESYEQYF. This sequence joins TRBV7-9 and TRBJ2-7, with D perhaps given as TRBD1 or TRBD2 (5 bases each). The CDR3 extends over 14 amino acids. Trimming removed 5 bases from V and 1 base from J, with 12 bases in between. Germline CDR1 and CDR2: SEHNR and FQNEAQ (reference sequence). The variable domain in full, completed from reference TRBV7-9 and TRBJ2-7, reads DTGVSQNPRHKITKRGQNVTFRCDPISEHNRLYWYRQTLGQGPEFLTYFQNEAQLEKSRLLSDRFSAERPKGSFSTLEIQRTEQGDSAMYLCASSRRDESYEQYFGPGTRLTVT.

The chain joins TRBV5-1 to TRBJ1-2; possible D gene TRBD1, 5 bases. This CDR3 region has 15 residues. V was pared by 0 bases and J by 6 bases, with 15 bases between. Germline V gene lookup returns CDR1 SGHRS and CDR2 YFSETQ. CDR3 protein: CASSLATAFKDGYTF. The CDR3 DNA sequence: TGCGCCAGCAGCTTGGCGACAGCGTTTAAAGATGGCTACACCTTC.

About this clonotype itself: A much more abundant neighbour one base away suggests this may be a read error. This chain joins TRBV7-9 and TRBJ1-2; a weak D match, TRBD1 (5 bases). V lost 4 bases to trimming and J lost 4 bases, with 13 bases between them. The V gene's germline CDR1 is SEHNR and CDR2 FQNEAQ (reference sequence). This CDR3 has 14 amino acids. The CDR3 DNA reads as TGTGCCAGCAGCTACGACAGCACGGGCTATGGCTACACCTTC. Translation: CASSYDSTGYGYTF.

The J gene is TRBJ2-3, the V gene TRBV11-2; 10 bases map to TRBD2. From germline, CDR1 is SGHAT and CDR2 FQNNGV. This CDR3 comprises 16 residues. The V gene end was trimmed by 2 bases and the J gene end by 5 bases; junction bases not matched to a gene: 7. CDR3 loop: CASSLKSGRAVDTQYF. CDR3 in DNA: TGTGCCAGCAGCTTAAAGAGCGGGAGGGCCGTAGATACGCAGTATTTT.

Comments on this clonotype: At one boundary the junction diverges from the germline segment, which might be a read error. The rearrangement links TRBV6-2 or TRBV6-3 to TRBJ2-5; a possible D gene is TRBD1 (6 bases). The germline V gene encodes CDR1 MNHEY and CDR2 SVGEGT. This CDR3 contains 14 residues. CDR3 bases: TGTGCCAGCTCACCACGGACAGAGCAAGAGACCCAGCACTTC. Translated: CASSPRTEQETQHF.

This clonotype was found once. The V and J genes are TRBV29-1 and TRBJ1-1, with D perhaps matching TRBD1 (6 bases). Germline CDR1 SQVTM, CDR2 ANQGSEA. V was trimmed by 7 bases and J by 3 bases, leaving 9 bases between them. The CDR3 contains 11 residues. CDR3 sequence (DNA): TGCAGCGCCCACAGGGACACTGAAGCTTTCTTT. Its translation: CSAHRDTEAFF.

This clonotype appeared many times. The V call is TRBV19, the J call TRBJ1-5; a possible D gene is TRBD1 (6 bases). Germline V gene lookup returns CDR1 LNHDA and CDR2 SQIVND (reference sequence). Trimming pared 5 bases from V and 0 bases from J, leaving 11 bases between. This CDR3 is 15 amino acids long. The CDR3 loop reads CASSGQGHSNQPQHF. CDR3 DNA: TGTGCCAGTAGTGGCCAGGGACATAGCAATCAGCCCCAGCATTTT.

V usage is TRBV12-3 or TRBV12-4 and J usage is TRBJ2-7, with D uncertain. The V end was cut by 4 bases, the J end by 2 bases, with 9 bases between. The CDR3 is made up of 13 amino acids. In DNA, the CDR3 is TGTGCCAGCAGTTCTAACTACGCCTACGAGCAGTACTTC. This sequence encodes CASSSNYAYEQYF.

The rearrangement links TRBV15 to TRBJ1-6, with TRBD1 matching 10 bases. Germline V CDR1 and CDR2: LNHNV, YYDKDF (reference sequence). The CDR3 loop spans 16 amino acids. The V and J ends lost 0 bases and 8 bases, in that order; junction bases with no gene match: 4. As DNA, the CDR3 is TGTGCCACCAGCAGAGATGGACAGGGGGATCATTCACCCCTCCACTTT. Protein sequence: CATSRDGQGDHSPLHF.

This clonotype was observed at least ten times. The J gene is TRBJ1-1, the V gene TRBV12-3 or TRBV12-4; TRBD1 might be the D (6 bases). CDR3 size: 13 residues. V lost 6 bases, J lost 7 bases, and 15 bases lay in between. CDR3: CASRTGTANEAFF. In nucleotides, the CDR3 is TGTGCCAGCAGGACAGGAACGGCCAATGAAGCTTTCTTT.

The chain recombines TRBV7-9 with TRBJ2-7; tentatively, D is TRBD2 (6 bases). V lost 1 base to trimming and J lost 0 bases, with 16 bases between them. The V gene's germline CDR1 is SEHNR and CDR2 FQNEAQ (reference sequence). The CDR3 runs to 17 residues. The CDR3 nucleotides are TGTGCCAGCAGCTTAGGTTATGGGCGGGGCAGCTCCTACGAGCAGTACTTC. This codes for CASSLGYGRGSSYEQYF.

The chain carries TRBV14 and TRBJ1-2; D not certain. The CDR3 spans 14 residues. V lost 4 bases to trimming and J lost 4 bases, with 13 bases between them. Germline CDR1 reads SGHDN; CDR2 reads FVKESK. The CDR3: CASSRTGTRYGYTF. As DNA, the CDR3 is TGTGCCAGCAGCCGGACCGGAACGCGCTATGGCTACACCTTC.